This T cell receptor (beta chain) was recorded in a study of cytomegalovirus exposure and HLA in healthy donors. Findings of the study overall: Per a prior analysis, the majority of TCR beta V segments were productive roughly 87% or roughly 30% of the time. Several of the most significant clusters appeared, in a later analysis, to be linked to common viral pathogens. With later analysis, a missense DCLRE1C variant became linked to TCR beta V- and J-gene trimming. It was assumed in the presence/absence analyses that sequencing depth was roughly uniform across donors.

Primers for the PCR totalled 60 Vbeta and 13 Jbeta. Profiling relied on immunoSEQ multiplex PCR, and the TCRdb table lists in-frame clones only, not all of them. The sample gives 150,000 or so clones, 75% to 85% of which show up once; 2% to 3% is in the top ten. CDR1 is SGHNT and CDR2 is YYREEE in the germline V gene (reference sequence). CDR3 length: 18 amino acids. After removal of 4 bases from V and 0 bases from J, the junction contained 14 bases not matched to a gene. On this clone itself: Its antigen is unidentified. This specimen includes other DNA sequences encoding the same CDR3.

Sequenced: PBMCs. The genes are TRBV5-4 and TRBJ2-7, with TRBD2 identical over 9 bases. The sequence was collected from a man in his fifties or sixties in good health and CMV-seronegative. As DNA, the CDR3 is TGTGCCAGCAGCCCCCCAGCGGGGGGCCTACTGCCCTCCTACGAGCAGTACTTC. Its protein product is CASSPPAGGLLPSYEQYF.